This T cell receptor beta chain was observed in a study of regulatory T cells in long-lasting Graves disease. Relying on iRepertoire HTBI primers and Arm-PCR of CDR3 regions, the team built TCR beta libraries. TCRdb fed the multiplex PCR reads into MiXCR, producing one record per CDR3 protein. The sample includes about 290,000 distinct CDR3 sequences, 20% to 25% of them seen just once. Time point in this sample: persistent/refractory GD, antithyroid drugs over 5 years with positive TRAb. With RNA extracted from PBMCs as input, the TCR library was made. Turning to this clonotype: The target antigen is unknown.

Points from the study as a whole: Persistent Graves' patients showed less TCR diversity than newly diagnosed ones.

Sequencing was performed on peripheral blood mononuclear cells (PBMCs), taken when the disease was refractory, from a patient treated with antithyroid drugs. The receptor was derived from a female donor with Graves disease.

CDR3 protein: CASRNTPRVDEQFF. CDR3 nucleotide sequence: TGCGCCAGCAGGAACACCCCCAGGGTGGATGAGCAGTTCTTC. The V call is TRBV5-1, the J call TRBJ2-1, with D possibly matching TRBD1 (5 bases). Between the trimmed V and J ends, which lost 5 bases and 8 bases, there was a span of 17 bases. The CDR3 spans 14 residues. CDR1 SGHRS and CDR2 YFSETQ come from the germline V gene.